This T cell receptor beta chain was retrieved from a study of blood T cell repertoires in COVID-19. Study-wide background: T cells, B-cell-depleted T cells, or PBMCs supplied cDNA or gDNA.

The CDR3 length is 15 residues. Germline V lookup: CDR1 MNHEY, CDR2 SMNVEV (reference sequence). Trimming took off 0 bases at V and 1 base at J, with 9 bases between the two ends. Authors' processing steps: Cell counts per sample came from amplifying reference gene primers. Produced via immunoSEQ multiplex PCR; TCRdb's table is partial and in-frame only. V, J and clone size derive from that table, while D and trimming were established from the DNA sequence. The table shows approximately 300,000 clones, with around 87% occurring only once. The chain links TRBV27 to TRBJ1-1; D is perhaps TRBD1 (5 bases). The receptor's source is a woman aged 40 to 50 with COVID-19, enrolled during active disease. Specimen: peripheral blood. CDR3 loop: CASSLSQARNTEAFF. CDR3 DNA: TGTGCCAGCAGTTTATCACAGGCGAGGAACACTGAAGCTTTCTTT.